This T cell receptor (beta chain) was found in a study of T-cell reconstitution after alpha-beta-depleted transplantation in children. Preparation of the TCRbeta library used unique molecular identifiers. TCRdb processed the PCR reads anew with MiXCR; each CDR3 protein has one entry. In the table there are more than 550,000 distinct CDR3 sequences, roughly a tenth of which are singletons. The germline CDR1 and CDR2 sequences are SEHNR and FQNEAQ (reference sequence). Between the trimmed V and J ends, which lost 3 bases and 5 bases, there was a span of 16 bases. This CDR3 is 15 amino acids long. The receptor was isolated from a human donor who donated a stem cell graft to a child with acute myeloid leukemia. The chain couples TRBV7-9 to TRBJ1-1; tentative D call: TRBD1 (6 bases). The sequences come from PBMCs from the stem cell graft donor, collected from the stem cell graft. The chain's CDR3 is CASSLVGGAKTEAFF. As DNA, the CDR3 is TGTGCCAGCAGCTTGGTCGGGGGGGCGAAAACTGAAGCTTTCTTT.